This T cell receptor (beta chain) came from a study of CD8+CD57+ T cells in acquired aplastic anemia. Study background: DNA per sorted CD4+ or CD8+ sample ranged about 0.17 to 27.4 ug, averaging roughly 3.2 ug.

CDR3 and TCR beta VDJ profiling relied on genomic DNA as the template. MiXCR was run by TCRdb on the reads, yielding one entry per CDR3 protein. Altogether roughly 420,000 distinct CDR3 sequences are present, under 80% being singletons, with the ten largest covering 3.5% to 4.5%. This clonotype was seen a single time. Without the conserved terminal phenylalanine or tryptophan, this CDR3 likely stems from a read error. The CDR3 is made up of 12 amino acids. Trimming took 6 bases from V and 5 from J, leaving 11 bases between them. The V gene's germline CDR1 is LNHDA and CDR2 SQIVND (reference sequence).

The sequenced sample consisted of sorted CD4+, CD8+, or CD8+CD57+ T cells (not recorded which) from PBMCs. The clonotype originates from a human donor in good health, serving as a control. The chain recombines TRBV19 with TRBJ2-7, with D unresolved. CDR3 coding DNA: TGTGCCAGTAGCATTGGACGGAACGAGCAGTACTCA. It translates to CASSIGRNEQYS.